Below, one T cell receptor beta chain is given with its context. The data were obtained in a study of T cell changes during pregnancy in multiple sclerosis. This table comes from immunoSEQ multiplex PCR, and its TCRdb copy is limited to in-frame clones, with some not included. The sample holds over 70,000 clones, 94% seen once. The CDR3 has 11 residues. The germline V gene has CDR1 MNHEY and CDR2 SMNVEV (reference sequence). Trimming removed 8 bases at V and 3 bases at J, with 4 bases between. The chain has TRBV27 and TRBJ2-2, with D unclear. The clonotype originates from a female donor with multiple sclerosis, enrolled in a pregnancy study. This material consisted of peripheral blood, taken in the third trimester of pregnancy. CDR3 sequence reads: CASGYTGELFF. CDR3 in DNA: TGTGCCAGCGGCTACACCGGGGAGCTGTTTTTT.